Listed here is a single T cell receptor beta chain. Antigen unknown. This entry is derived from a study of cytomegalovirus exposure and HLA in healthy donors. The wider study: Ancestry clustering placed about 80% of 300 to 400 genotyped donors in the Caucasian-associated cluster.

Study-level results: Researchers counted over 150 TCR beta chains as cytomegalovirus-associated. A reported reduction in N-insertions relative to the roughly 700-donor mean was seen in an Asian-associated ancestry cluster in a later analysis. A link between a missense DCLRE1C variant and TCR beta V- and J-gene trimming emerged from a later analysis.

Use of 60 Vbeta and 13 Jbeta primers characterized the PCR. Method: immunoSEQ multiplex PCR; TCRdb's copy keeps in-frame clones and lacks some. Found here are roughly 200,000 clones, approximately 83% of them singletons; the top ten hold roughly 0.66%. CDR1 and CDR2 (germline): SGHNT, YENEEA. There are 17 residues in the CDR3. Trimming at V came to 3 bases and at J to 0 bases, leaving 5 bases not matched to a gene. This receptor was obtained from a boy under 10 years old in good health and CMV-seronegative. Sequenced material: PBMCs. The J gene is TRBJ2-6, the V gene TRBV11-3, with 7 bases lining up with TRBD1. The CDR3 sequence is CASSFGDSSSGANVLTF. The CDR3 region has the DNA TGTGCCAGCAGCTTCGGGGACAGCTCCTCTGGGGCCAACGTCCTGACTTTC.